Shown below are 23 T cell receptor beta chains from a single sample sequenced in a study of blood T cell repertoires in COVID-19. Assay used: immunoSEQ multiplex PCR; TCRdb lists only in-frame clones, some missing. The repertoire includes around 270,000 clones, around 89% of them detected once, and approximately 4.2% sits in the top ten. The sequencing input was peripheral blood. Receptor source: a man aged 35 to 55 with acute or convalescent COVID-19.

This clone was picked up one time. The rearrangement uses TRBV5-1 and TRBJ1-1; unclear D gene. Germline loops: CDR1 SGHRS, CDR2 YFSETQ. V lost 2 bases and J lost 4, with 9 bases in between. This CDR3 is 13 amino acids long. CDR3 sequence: CASSFESITEAFF. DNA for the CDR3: TGCGCCAGCAGCTTCGAGTCTATCACTGAAGCTTTCTTT.

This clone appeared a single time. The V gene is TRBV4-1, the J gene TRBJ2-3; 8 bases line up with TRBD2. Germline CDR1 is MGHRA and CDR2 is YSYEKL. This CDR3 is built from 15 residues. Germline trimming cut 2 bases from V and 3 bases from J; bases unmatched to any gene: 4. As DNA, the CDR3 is TGCGCCAGCAGCCAACCCAGCGGGGGAACAGATACGCAGTATTTT. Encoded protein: CASSQPSGGTDTQYF.

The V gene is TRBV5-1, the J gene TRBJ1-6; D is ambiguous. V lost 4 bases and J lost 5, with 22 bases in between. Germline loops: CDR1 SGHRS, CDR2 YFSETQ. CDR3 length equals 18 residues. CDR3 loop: CASSPSIAGGGNNSPLHF. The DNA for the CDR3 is TGCGCCAGCAGCCCCTCAATCGCCGGCGGAGGTAATAATTCACCCCTCCACTTT.

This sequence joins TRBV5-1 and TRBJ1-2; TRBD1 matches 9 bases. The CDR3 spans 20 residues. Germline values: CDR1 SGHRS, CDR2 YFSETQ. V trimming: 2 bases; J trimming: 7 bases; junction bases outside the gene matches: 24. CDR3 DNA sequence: TGCGCCAGCAGCTTACGTGGGGAGGGACAGGGACCGGTCATCCCCCTTGGCTACACCTTC. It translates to CASSLRGEGQGPVIPLGYTF.

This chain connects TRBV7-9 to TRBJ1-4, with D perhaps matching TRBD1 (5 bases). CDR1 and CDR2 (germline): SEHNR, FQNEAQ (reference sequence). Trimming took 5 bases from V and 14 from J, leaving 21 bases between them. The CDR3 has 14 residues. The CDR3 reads CASSRRDPYGGLFF. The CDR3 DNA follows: TGTGCCAGCAGCCGGCGGGACCCCTATGGTGGGCTGTTTTTT.

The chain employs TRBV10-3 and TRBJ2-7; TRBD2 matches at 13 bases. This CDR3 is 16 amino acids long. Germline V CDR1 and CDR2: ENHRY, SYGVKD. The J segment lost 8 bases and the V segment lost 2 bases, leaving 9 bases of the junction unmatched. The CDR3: CAISERTLAGGVKQYF. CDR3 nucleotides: TGTGCCATCAGTGAGCGAACACTAGCGGGGGGGGTAAAGCAGTACTTC.

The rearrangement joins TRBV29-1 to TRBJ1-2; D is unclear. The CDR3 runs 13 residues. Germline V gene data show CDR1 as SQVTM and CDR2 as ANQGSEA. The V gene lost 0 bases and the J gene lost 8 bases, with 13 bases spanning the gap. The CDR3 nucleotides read TGCAGCGTTGAAGACGCCAGGCCTCAGGGCTACACCTTC. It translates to CSVEDARPQGYTF.

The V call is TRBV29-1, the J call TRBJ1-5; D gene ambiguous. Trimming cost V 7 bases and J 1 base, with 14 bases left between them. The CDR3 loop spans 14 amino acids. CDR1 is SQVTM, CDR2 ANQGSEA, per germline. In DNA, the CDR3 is TGCAGCGCGAAGGGTGCGGGGAGCAATCAGCCCCAGCATTTT. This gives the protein CSAKGAGSNQPQHF.

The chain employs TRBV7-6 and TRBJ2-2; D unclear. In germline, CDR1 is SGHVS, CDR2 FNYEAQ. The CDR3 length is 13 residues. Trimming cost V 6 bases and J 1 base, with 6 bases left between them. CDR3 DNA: TGTGCCAGCAGTCACAGGAACACCGGGGAGCTGTTTTTT. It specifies CASSHRNTGELFF.

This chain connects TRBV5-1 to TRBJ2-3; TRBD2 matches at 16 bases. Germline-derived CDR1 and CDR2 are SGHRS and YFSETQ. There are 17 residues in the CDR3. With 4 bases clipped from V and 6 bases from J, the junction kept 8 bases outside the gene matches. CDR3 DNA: TGCGCCAGCAGCCCGGGACTAGCGGGGGGGCCTTGGGATACGCAGTATTTT. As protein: CASSPGLAGGPWDTQYF.

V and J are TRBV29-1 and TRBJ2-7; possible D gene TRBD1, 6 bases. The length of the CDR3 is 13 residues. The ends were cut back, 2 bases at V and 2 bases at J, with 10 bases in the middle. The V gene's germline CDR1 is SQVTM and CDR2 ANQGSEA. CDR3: CSVETRGTYEQYF. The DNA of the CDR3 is TGCAGCGTTGAAACCAGGGGCACCTACGAGCAGTACTTC.

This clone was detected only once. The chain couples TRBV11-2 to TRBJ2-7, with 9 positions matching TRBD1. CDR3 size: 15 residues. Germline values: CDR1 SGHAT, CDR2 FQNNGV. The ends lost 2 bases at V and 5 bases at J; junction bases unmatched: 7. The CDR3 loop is CASSLIGTGFDEQYF. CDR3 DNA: TGTGCCAGCAGCTTAATAGGGACAGGGTTTGACGAGCAGTACTTC.

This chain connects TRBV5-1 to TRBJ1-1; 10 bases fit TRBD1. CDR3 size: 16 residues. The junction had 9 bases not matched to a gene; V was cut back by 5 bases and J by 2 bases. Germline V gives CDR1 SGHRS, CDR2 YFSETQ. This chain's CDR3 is CASSPGTGDTNTEAFF. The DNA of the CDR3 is TGCGCCAGCAGTCCCGGGACAGGGGATACTAACACTGAAGCTTTCTTT.

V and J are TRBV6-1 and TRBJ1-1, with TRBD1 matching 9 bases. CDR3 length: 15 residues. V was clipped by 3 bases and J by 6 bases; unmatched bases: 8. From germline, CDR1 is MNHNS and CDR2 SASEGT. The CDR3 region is CASSDWGQGGAEAFF. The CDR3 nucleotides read TGTGCCAGCAGTGATTGGGGACAGGGAGGCGCTGAAGCTTTCTTT.

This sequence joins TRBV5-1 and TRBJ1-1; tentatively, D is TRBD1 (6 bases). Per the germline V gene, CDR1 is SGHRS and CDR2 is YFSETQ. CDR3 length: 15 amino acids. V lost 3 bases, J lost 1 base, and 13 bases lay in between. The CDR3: CASSWGPGGNTEAFF. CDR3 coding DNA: TGCGCCAGCAGCTGGGGGCCGGGAGGGAACACTGAAGCTTTCTTT.

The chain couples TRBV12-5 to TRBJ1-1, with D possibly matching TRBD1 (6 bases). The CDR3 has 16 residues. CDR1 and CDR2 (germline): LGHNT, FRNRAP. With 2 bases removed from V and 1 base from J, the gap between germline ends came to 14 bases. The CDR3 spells CASGLPNRASNTEAFF. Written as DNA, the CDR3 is TGTGCTAGTGGTTTGCCGAACAGGGCCTCGAACACTGAAGCTTTCTTT.

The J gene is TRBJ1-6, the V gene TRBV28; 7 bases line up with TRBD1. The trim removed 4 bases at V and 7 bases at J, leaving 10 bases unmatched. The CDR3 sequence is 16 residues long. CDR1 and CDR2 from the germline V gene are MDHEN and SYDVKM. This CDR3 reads CASSWGQLNLNSPLHF. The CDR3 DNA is TGTGCCAGCAGTTGGGGACAGCTCAACTTAAATTCACCCCTCCACTTT.

Here the CDR3 reads CASSFSGFPYNEQFF. In DNA, the CDR3 is TGTGCCAGCAGCTTCAGTGGTTTCCCCTACAATGAGCAGTTCTTC. This chain links TRBV7-9 with TRBJ2-1; D remains ambiguous. V was shortened by 3 bases and J by 2 bases, with 11 bases between the two germline ends. CDR1 and CDR2 from the germline V gene are SEHNR and FQNEAQ (reference sequence). This CDR3 comprises 15 residues. The whole variable domain, filled in from reference TRBV7-9 and TRBJ2-1, reads DTGVSQNPRHKITKRGQNVTFRCDPISEHNRLYWYRQTLGQGPEFLTYFQNEAQLEKSRLLSDRFSAERPKGSFSTLEIQRTEQGDSAMYLCASSFSGFPYNEQFFGPGTRLTVL.

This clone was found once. CDR3: CAISVEGSNQPQHF. As DNA, the CDR3 is TGTGCCATCAGTGTTGAGGGAAGCAATCAGCCCCAGCATTTT. This rearrangement joins TRBV10-3 to TRBJ1-5; D is unresolved. The germline V gene has CDR1 ENHRY and CDR2 SYGVKD. CDR3 length equals 14 residues. V lost 4 bases to trimming and J lost 1 base, with 8 bases between them.

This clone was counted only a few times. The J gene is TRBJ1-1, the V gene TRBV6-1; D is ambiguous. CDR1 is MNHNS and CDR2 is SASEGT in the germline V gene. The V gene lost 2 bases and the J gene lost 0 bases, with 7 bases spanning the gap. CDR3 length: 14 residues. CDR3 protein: CASSESHLNTEAFF. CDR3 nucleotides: TGTGCCAGCAGTGAAAGCCACTTGAACACTGAAGCTTTCTTT.

This CDR3 is CASTAFGYGYTF. As DNA, the CDR3 is TGTGCCAGCACCGCGTTTGGCTATGGCTACACCTTC. The chain recombines TRBV3-1 (or the pseudogene TRBV3-2) with TRBJ1-2; D is unclear. Between the trimmed V and J ends, which lost 7 bases and 4 bases, there was a span of 10 bases. CDR1 is LGHDT, CDR2 YNNKEL, per germline (reference sequence). The CDR3 runs to 12 residues.

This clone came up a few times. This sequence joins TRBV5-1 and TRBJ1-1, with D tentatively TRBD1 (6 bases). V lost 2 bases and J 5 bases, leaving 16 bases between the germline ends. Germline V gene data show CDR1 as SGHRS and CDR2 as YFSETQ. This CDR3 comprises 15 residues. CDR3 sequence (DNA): TGCGCCAGCAGCTTCGTCTCCGGGGGGGCAACTGAAGCTTTCTTT. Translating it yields CASSFVSGGATEAFF.

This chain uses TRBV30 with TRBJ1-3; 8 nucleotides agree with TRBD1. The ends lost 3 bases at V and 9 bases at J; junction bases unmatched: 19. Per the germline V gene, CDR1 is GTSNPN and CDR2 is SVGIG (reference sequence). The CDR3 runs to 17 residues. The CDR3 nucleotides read TGTGCCTGGAGCGGGGTCCCGGGACAGGCGTCGTCCGCCACCATATATTTT. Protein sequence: CAWSGVPGQASSATIYF.